This is a list of T cell receptor beta chains from one sample in a study of T-cell memory formation after mild COVID-19. One entry per CDR3 protein results from TCRdb running MiXCR on the 5' RACE reads. The sample yields 530,000 or so distinct CDR3 sequences, 17% seen once. The source material was PBMCs or a T cell subset sorted from them (not recorded which). These receptors all come from an adult woman who had mild COVID-19 (a few samples of this study predate the infection). Cell type and time point are not known. Both conserved end residues are part of each CDR3. A D gene is named only where the DNA matches it firmly. Clone size appears in some rows only: once, few, many, or a class for an expanded clone.

>-|TRBJ2-7|-|TRBV29-1
TGCAGCGCCGTCGGACCGGTCTCGGGCGACGAGCAGTACTTC
CSAVGPVSGDEQYF
>-|TRBJ1-1|-|TRBV19
TGTGCCAGTACCGGAAGCACTGAAGCTTTCTTT
CASTGSTEAFF
>TRBD1|TRBJ2-3|-|TRBV2
TGTGCCAGCAGTGAAGGGACAGGGCTGAATACGCAGTATTTT
CASSEGTGLNTQYF
>-|TRBJ2-5|-|TRBV18
TGTGCCAGCTCGCCGACGGGCCAGGAGTGGACCCAGTACTTC
CASSPTGQEWTQYF
>TRBD1|TRBJ1-2|few|TRBV12-3/TRBV12-4
TGTGCCAGCAGTTCAGGACAGGCCTATGGCTACACCTTC
CASSSGQAYGYTF
>-|TRBJ2-7|-|TRBV4-1
TGCGCCAGCAGCCAAGATAAGGGATCGACTGTAAGTTACGAGCAGTACTTC
CASSQDKGSTVSYEQYF
>-|TRBJ2-7|-|TRBV2
TGTGCCAGCAGTGAGCGTAGGTACGAGCAGTACTTC
CASSERRYEQYF
>TRBD2|TRBJ2-5|-|TRBV5-1
TGCGCCAGCGGCTCCAGGCGGGGGGGACGAGAGACCCAGTACTTC
CASGSRRGGRETQYF
>-|TRBJ1-1|-|TRBV9
TGTGCCAGCAGCGACCCTGTTATCGGGGGAGTGTTCTTT
CASSDPVIGGVFF
>TRBD1|TRBJ2-7|-|TRBV7-9
TGTGCCAGCAGCTCGACAGGGCCCCCCTCGGCCTACGAGCAGTACTTC
CASSSTGPPSAYEQYF